The present T cell receptor (beta chain) was sequenced within a study of control samples from healthy donors and cancer patients. Method: immunoSEQ multiplex PCR; TCRdb's copy keeps in-frame clones and lacks some. In the table there are 130,000 or so clones, roughly 90% of which are singletons. CDR3 length: 16 amino acids. J was trimmed by 4 bases and V by 1 base; bases with no gene match: 4. Germline V gives CDR1 LGHDT, CDR2 YNNKEL (reference sequence). This chain links TRBV3-1 (or the pseudogene TRBV3-2) with TRBJ2-1, with 10 bases aligning to TRBD2. The sequencing input was PBMCs. This TCR was sampled from a man aged 50 to 60 with head and neck cancer. The DNA of the CDR3 is TGTGCCAGCAGCCAAGGCGGTAGCGGGAGGTACAATGAGCAGTTCTTC. Its protein is CASSQGGSGRYNEQFF.